The 11 T cell receptor beta chains given below trace back to one sample, sequenced in a study of beta chain features in type 1 diabetes. Expressed TCRB transcripts were sequenced, since all the RNA that had been isolated was reverse transcribed. TCRdb's table, derived via immunoSEQ multiplex PCR, lists solely in-frame clones and lacks some. The table lists about 230,000 clones, more than 9% of them singletons. The sequenced material came from naive CD4+ T cells from blood. These receptors were taken from a woman aged 18 to 35 in good health.

This clone was counted a few times. This rearrangement joins TRBV5-1 to TRBJ1-1, with 7 nucleotides matching TRBD1. The CDR3 consists of 14 residues. The V segment lost 3 bases and the J segment 6 bases; nucleotides outside the gene matches: 8. CDR1 and CDR2 from the germline V gene are SGHRS and YFSETQ. The CDR3: CASSSGQPFSEAFF. The CDR3 nucleotides read TGCGCCAGCAGCTCGGGACAGCCGTTCTCTGAAGCTTTCTTT.

This clone has more than one count but fewer than ten. The rearrangement joins TRBV5-5 to TRBJ2-1; TRBD2 agrees at 9 bases. CDR1 is SGHKS and CDR2 is YYEKEE in the germline V gene (reference sequence). Trimming took 3 bases from V and 7 from J; bases not matched to a gene: 11. This CDR3 contains 16 residues. This chain's CDR3 is CASSWRLAGRRNEQFF. CDR3 sequence (DNA): TGTGCCAGCAGCTGGCGGCTAGCGGGAAGGAGAAATGAGCAGTTCTTC.

A note on this clone: Other DNA sequences in this specimen translate into the identical CDR3. The gene calls are TRBV5-1 and TRBJ2-7; a possible D gene is TRBD1 (5 bases). Germline V CDR1 and CDR2: SGHRS, YFSETQ. V was shortened by 0 bases and J by 0 bases, with 7 bases between the two germline ends. The CDR3 has 14 residues. Written as DNA, the CDR3 is TGCGCCAGCAGCTTGGGACAGTCCTCCTACGAGCAGTACTTC. This sequence encodes CASSLGQSSYEQYF.

The V call is TRBV6-5, the J call TRBJ2-1, with 11 bases matching TRBD2. Germline V gene sequence: CDR1 MNHEY, CDR2 SVGAGI. V was clipped by 7 bases and J by 4 bases; unmatched bases: 3. The CDR3 is 14 residues long. The CDR3 DNA reads as TGTGCCAGCACACTAGCGGGGGAGTACAATGAGCAGTTCTTC. Amino acid sequence: CASTLAGEYNEQFF.

This clone was recorded a few times. This sequence joins TRBV5-1 and TRBJ2-2; TRBD1 might be the D (5 bases). V lost 4 bases to trimming and J lost 0 bases, with 10 bases between them. The CDR3 contains 15 residues. Germline V CDR1 and CDR2: SGHRS, YFSETQ. CDR3 region: CASSEDTANTGELFF. DNA of the CDR3: TGCGCCAGCAGCGAGGACACCGCGAACACCGGGGAGCTGTTTTTT.

This clone was found many times. The chain links TRBV5-4 to TRBJ2-7; TRBD2 matches at 11 bases. CDR3 length: 15 residues. Germline V gene data show CDR1 as SGHNT and CDR2 as YYREEE (reference sequence). V dropped 3 bases and J dropped 1; count of bases not matched to a gene: 3. CDR3 residues: CASSYGTSGSYEQYF. CDR3 coding DNA: TGTGCCAGCAGCTACGGGACTAGCGGTTCCTACGAGCAGTACTTC.

This clone was recorded a few times. The chain couples TRBV30 to TRBJ2-2, with 11 nucleotides matching TRBD2. The CDR3 loop spans 19 amino acids. Germline-derived CDR1 and CDR2 are GTSNPN and SVGIG (reference sequence). Trimming cost V 0 bases and J 5 bases; bases outside gene matches: 14. The CDR3 loop reads CAWSVKLAGVGGWTGELFF. The CDR3 DNA sequence: TGTGCCTGGAGTGTAAAACTAGCGGGAGTTGGGGGTTGGACCGGGGAGCTGTTTTTT. Variable domain in full (rest from reference TRBV30 and TRBJ2-2): SQTIHQWPATLVQPVGSPLSLECTVEGTSNPNLYWYRQAAGRGLQLLFYSVGIGQISSEVPQNLSASRPQDRQFILSSKKLLLSDSGFYLCAWSVKLAGVGGWTGELFFGEGSRLTVL.

This clone has more than one count but fewer than ten. J is TRBJ2-4 and V is TRBV12-5; TRBD1 matches 7 bases. V was clipped by 1 base and J by 0 bases; unmatched bases: 12. The CDR3 totals 19 residues. Germline V lookup: CDR1 LGHNT, CDR2 FRNRAP. CDR3 region: CASGLATGNHILAKNIQYF. The DNA for the CDR3 is TGTGCTAGTGGTTTGGCGACAGGGAACCATATCCTAGCCAAAAACATTCAGTACTTC.

V gene TRBV5-1 combines with J gene TRBJ2-5; 8 bases match TRBD2. The trim removed 2 bases at V and 1 base at J, leaving 7 bases unmatched. The germline V gene encodes CDR1 SGHRS and CDR2 YFSETQ. The CDR3 loop spans 16 amino acids. CDR3 protein: CASSLGSGATQETQYF. CDR3 nucleotide sequence: TGCGCCAGCAGCTTAGGTAGCGGGGCGACCCAAGAGACCCAGTACTTC.

This clone was recorded a few times. V gene TRBV6-1 combines with J gene TRBJ2-2; the D is unclear. Trimming took off 8 bases at V and 1 base at J, with 8 bases between the two ends. Germline V gene data show CDR1 as MNHNS and CDR2 as SASEGT. The CDR3 contains 13 residues. The CDR3 nucleotides read TGTGCCAGCCCAACTCAGAACACCGGGGAGCTGTTTTTT. Encoded protein: CASPTQNTGELFF.

V usage is TRBV6-5 and J usage is TRBJ2-5; 7 nucleotides line up with TRBD2. This CDR3 contains 16 residues. Germline values: CDR1 MNHEY, CDR2 SVGAGI. Trimming at V came to 2 bases and at J to 1 base, leaving 7 bases not matched to a gene. The CDR3 nucleotides are TGTGCCAGCAGTTACAGGTGGGGGGGAGCCCAAGAGACCCAGTACTTC. Translated, it gives CASSYRWGGAQETQYF.